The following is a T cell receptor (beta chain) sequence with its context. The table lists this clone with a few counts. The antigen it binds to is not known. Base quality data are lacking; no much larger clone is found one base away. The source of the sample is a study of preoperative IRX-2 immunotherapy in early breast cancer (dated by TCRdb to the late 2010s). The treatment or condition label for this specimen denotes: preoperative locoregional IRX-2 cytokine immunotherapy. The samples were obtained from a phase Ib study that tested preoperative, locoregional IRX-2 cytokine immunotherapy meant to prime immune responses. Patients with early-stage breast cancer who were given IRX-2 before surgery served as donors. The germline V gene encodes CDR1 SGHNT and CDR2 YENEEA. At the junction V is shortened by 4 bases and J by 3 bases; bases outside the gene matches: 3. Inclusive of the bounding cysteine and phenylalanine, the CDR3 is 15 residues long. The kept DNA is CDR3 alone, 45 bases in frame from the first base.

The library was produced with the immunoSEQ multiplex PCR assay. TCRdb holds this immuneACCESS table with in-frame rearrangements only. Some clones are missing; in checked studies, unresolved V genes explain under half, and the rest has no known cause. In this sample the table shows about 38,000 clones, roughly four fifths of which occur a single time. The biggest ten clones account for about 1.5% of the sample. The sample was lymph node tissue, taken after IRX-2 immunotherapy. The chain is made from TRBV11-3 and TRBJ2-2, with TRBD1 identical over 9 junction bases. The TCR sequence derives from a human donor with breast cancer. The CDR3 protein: CASSSGQGDTGELFF. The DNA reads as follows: TGTGCCAGCAGCTCGGGACAGGGAGACACCGGGGAGCTGTTTTTT.